These T cell receptor beta chains were read from a single sample in a study of blood T cell repertoires in COVID-19. Clones were read by immunoSEQ multiplex PCR, and TCRdb kept only the in-frame ones, dropping some. The table records some 200,000 clones, roughly 80% of them present only once. What was sequenced was PBMCs or T cells enriched from blood (not recorded which). The receptors were gathered from a middle-aged woman with acute COVID-19. The CDR3 runs from the conserved cysteine through the conserved F or W. A D gene is named only where the DNA matches it firmly. Expanded clones get a size class; other rows say once, few or many, or leave the size out.

V: TRBV20-1
J: TRBJ2-7
size: -
D: TRBD2
CDR3: CSASQSPSGRADEQYF
DNA: TGCAGTGCTAGTCAATCCCCTAGCGGGAGGGCCGACGAGCAGTACTTC

V: TRBV7-9
J: TRBJ1-6
size: -
D: TRBD1
CDR3: CASSALTGGSSPLHF
DNA: TGTGCCAGCAGCGCCTTGACAGGGGGCAGCTCACCCCTCCACTTT

V: TRBV4-1
J: TRBJ2-7
size: few
D: TRBD1
CDR3: CASSQEAQGAVEQYF
DNA: TGCGCCAGCAGCCAAGAGGCACAGGGGGCAGTGGAGCAGTACTTC

V: TRBV7-3
J: TRBJ2-2
size: once
D: -
CDR3: CASSVGSANTGELFF
DNA: TGTGCCAGCAGCGTCGGGAGCGCGAACACCGGGGAGCTGTTTTTT

V: TRBV4-1
J: TRBJ1-4
size: -
D: -
CDR3: CASSQDTTVSNEKLFF
DNA: TGCGCCAGCAGCCAAGATACGACAGTTTCTAATGAAAAACTGTTTTTT

V: TRBV3-1/TRBV3-2
J: TRBJ1-5
size: many
D: TRBD1
CDR3: CASSGTGNQPQHF
DNA: TGTGCCAGCAGCGGGACAGGCAATCAGCCCCAGCATTTT

V: TRBV30
J: TRBJ1-4
size: -
D: -
CDR3: CAWRGRPLSEKLFF
DNA: TGTGCCTGGAGGGGCAGGCCGTTGAGTGAAAAACTGTTTTTT

V: TRBV12-3/TRBV12-4
J: TRBJ1-6
size: -
D: -
CDR3: CASSRGHNSPLHF
DNA: TGTGCCAGCAGCAGGGGCCATAATTCACCCCTCCACTTT

V: TRBV27
J: TRBJ2-3
size: -
D: TRBD1
CDR3: CASSLAGQGHVTQYF
DNA: TGTGCCAGCAGTCTTGCGGGACAGGGGCATGTTACGCAGTATTTT

V: TRBV23-1
J: TRBJ1-5
size: -
D: -
CDR3: CASSPEGLLLPQHF
DNA: TGCGCCAGCAGTCCGGAGGGACTCCTGTTGCCCCAGCATTTT

V: TRBV4-1
J: TRBJ2-1
size: -
D: TRBD1
CDR3: CASSQTGTGGNEQFF
DNA: TGCGCCAGCAGCCAAACCGGGACAGGGGGCAATGAGCAGTTCTTC

V: TRBV11-3
J: TRBJ2-2
size: once
D: TRBD1
CDR3: CASSTRTGANTGELFF
DNA: TGTGCCAGCAGTACCCGGACAGGGGCGAACACCGGGGAGCTGTTTTTT

V: TRBV29-1
J: TRBJ1-2
size: -
D: TRBD1
CDR3: CSVESAPGTGTSYGYTF
DNA: TGCAGCGTTGAATCCGCCCCCGGGACAGGGACCTCCTATGGCTACACCTTC

V: TRBV3-1/TRBV3-2
J: TRBJ1-5
size: once
D: TRBD1
CDR3: CASSQAGQGGNRPQHF
DNA: TGTGCCAGCAGCCAAGCCGGACAGGGGGGAAATCGGCCCCAGCATTTT

V: TRBV19
J: TRBJ1-2
size: -
D: TRBD1
CDR3: CASSRDRGLDGYTF
DNA: TGTGCCAGTAGTAGGGACAGGGGGCTCGATGGCTACACCTTC

V: TRBV7-3
J: TRBJ2-1
size: -
D: -
CDR3: CASSPTQNGGEQFF
DNA: TGTGCCAGCAGCCCCACGCAAAATGGAGGCGAGCAGTTCTTC

V: TRBV14
J: TRBJ1-1
size: few
D: TRBD1
CDR3: CASSLQGPSTEAFF
DNA: TGTGCCAGCAGTTTACAGGGGCCCAGCACTGAAGCTTTCTTT

V: TRBV27
J: TRBJ1-6
size: -
D: TRBD1
CDR3: CASSLRDRDSPLHF
DNA: TGTGCCAGCAGTTTGCGGGACAGGGATTCACCCCTCCACTTT

V: TRBV4-3
J: TRBJ1-6
size: few
D: -
CDR3: CASSQGSRSSYNSPLHF
DNA: TGCGCCAGCAGCCAAGGATCCCGGAGCTCCTATAATTCACCCCTCCACTTT

V: TRBV7-2
J: TRBJ2-5
size: -
D: TRBD2
CDR3: CASSFSGGAETQYF
DNA: TGTGCCAGCAGCTTTAGCGGGGGGGCGGAGACCCAGTACTTC

V: TRBV6-5
J: TRBJ2-1
size: -
D: TRBD2
CDR3: CASSYLGLAGRNEQFF
DNA: TGTGCCAGCAGTTATCTCGGACTAGCGGGCCGAAATGAGCAGTTCTTC

V: TRBV24-1
J: TRBJ2-2
size: -
D: -
CDR3: CATRGGTGELFF
DNA: TGTGCCACCAGGGGAGGCACCGGGGAGCTGTTTTTT

V: TRBV10-3
J: TRBJ1-2
size: -
D: -
CDR3: CAIRTQGWVYGYTF
DNA: TGTGCCATCAGGACGCAGGGTTGGGTCTATGGCTACACCTTC

V: TRBV29-1
J: TRBJ1-2
size: -
D: -
CDR3: CSVEFSYRPGGYTF
DNA: TGCAGCGTTGAGTTCTCATACCGACCAGGTGGCTACACCTTC

V: TRBV27
J: TRBJ1-5
size: few
D: TRBD1
CDR3: CATQDRDDQPQHF
DNA: TGTGCCACCCAGGACAGGGATGATCAGCCCCAGCATTTT

V: TRBV11-1
J: TRBJ2-7
size: -
D: -
CDR3: CASSFGGDSYEQYF
DNA: TGTGCCAGCAGCTTCGGCGGGGATTCTTACGAGCAGTACTTC

V: TRBV6-1
J: TRBJ1-2
size: -
D: TRBD1
CDR3: CASSESQGAFYGYTF
DNA: TGTGCCAGCAGTGAATCGCAGGGGGCGTTCTATGGCTACACCTTC

V: TRBV7-3
J: TRBJ2-3
size: once
D: -
CDR3: CASSLVRASTDTQYF
DNA: TGTGCCAGCAGCTTAGTCCGCGCGAGCACAGATACGCAGTATTTT

V: TRBV10-1
J: TRBJ2-1
size: -
D: TRBD2
CDR3: CASDALAGGSYNEQFF
DNA: TGCGCCAGCGACGCCTTAGCGGGGGGGTCCTACAATGAGCAGTTCTTC

V: TRBV14
J: TRBJ1-1
size: -
D: TRBD1
CDR3: CASSPTGVRNTEAFF
DNA: TGTGCCAGCAGCCCGACAGGGGTTCGGAACACTGAAGCTTTCTTT

V: TRBV2
J: TRBJ1-1
size: -
D: TRBD1
CDR3: CASSAARTGNTEAFF
DNA: TGTGCCAGCAGTGCGGCGAGGACAGGGAACACTGAAGCTTTCTTT

V: TRBV15
J: TRBJ2-7
size: -
D: TRBD2
CDR3: CATSREASGRLYEQYF
DNA: TGTGCCACCAGCAGGGAAGCTAGCGGGAGGCTCTACGAGCAGTACTTC

V: TRBV15
J: TRBJ1-2
size: -
D: -
CDR3: CATSSPLAQEDNYGYTF
DNA: TGTGCCACCAGCTCCCCCTTGGCTCAGGAGGACAACTATGGCTACACCTTC

V: TRBV7-9
J: TRBJ2-3
size: -
D: -
CDR3: CASSLGPGDTQYF
DNA: TGTGCCAGCAGCTTAGGCCCGGGAGATACGCAGTATTTT

V: TRBV2
J: TRBJ2-3
size: few
D: TRBD2
CDR3: CASMRETTDTQYF
DNA: TGTGCCAGCATGCGGGAGACGACAGATACGCAGTATTTT

V: TRBV28
J: TRBJ1-2
size: -
D: TRBD1
CDR3: CASSHSANRGANYGYTF
DNA: TGTGCCAGCAGTCACTCAGCAAACAGGGGAGCTAACTATGGCTACACCTTC

V: TRBV7-3
J: TRBJ2-3
size: -
D: -
CDR3: CASSLMPASRRTDTQYF
DNA: TGTGCCAGCAGCTTAATGCCGGCTAGCCGACGCACAGATACGCAGTATTTT

V: TRBV11-2
J: TRBJ2-3
size: -
D: -
CDR3: CASSLTLSTDTQYF
DNA: TGTGCCAGCAGCTTAACTCTGAGCACAGATACGCAGTATTTT

V: TRBV2
J: TRBJ1-5
size: -
D: -
CDR3: CASSVDRPNQPQHF
DNA: TGTGCCAGCAGTGTCGACAGGCCCAATCAGCCCCAGCATTTT

V: TRBV7-2
J: TRBJ1-2
size: -
D: -
CDR3: CASSSRAGEGYTF
DNA: TGTGCCAGCAGCTCCAGGGCAGGCGAAGGCTACACCTTC

V: TRBV27
J: TRBJ2-1
size: -
D: TRBD2
CDR3: CASTQLRAGGLPRISYNEQFF
DNA: TGTGCCAGCACTCAACTCAGGGCGGGGGGCTTACCTCGCATCTCCTACAATGAGCAGTTCTTC

V: TRBV9
J: TRBJ2-1
size: -
D: TRBD2
CDR3: CASSSSGTRYYNEQFF
DNA: TGTGCCAGCAGCTCCTCCGGGACTAGGTACTACAATGAGCAGTTCTTC

V: TRBV19
J: TRBJ1-6
size: -
D: -
CDR3: CASSPPTGFYNSPLHF
DNA: TGTGCCAGTAGTCCGCCGACAGGATTTTATAATTCACCCCTCCACTTT

V: TRBV7-8
J: TRBJ1-3
size: -
D: -
CDR3: CASSFSGAGNTIYF
DNA: TGTGCCAGCAGCTTTAGCGGGGCTGGAAACACCATATATTTT

V: TRBV19
J: TRBJ1-1
size: -
D: -
CDR3: CASSIAVNTEAFF
DNA: TGTGCCAGTAGTATAGCTGTGAACACTGAAGCTTTCTTT

V: TRBV29-1
J: TRBJ2-3
size: -
D: -
CDR3: CSVLFTDTQYF
DNA: TGCAGCGTCCTCTTCACAGATACGCAGTATTTT

V: TRBV6-5
J: TRBJ1-4
size: -
D: -
CDR3: CASSYSPGEKLFF
DNA: TGTGCCAGCAGTTACTCCCCCGGTGAAAAACTGTTTTTT

V: TRBV7-8
J: TRBJ2-1
size: -
D: TRBD2
CDR3: CASSLRTTSGGAYGNEQFF
DNA: TGTGCCAGCAGCTTAAGGACTACTAGCGGGGGGGCCTATGGAAATGAGCAGTTCTTC

V: TRBV30
J: TRBJ1-5
size: -
D: TRBD1
CDR3: CAWAQGKDQPQHF
DNA: TGTGCCTGGGCACAGGGGAAAGACCAGCCCCAGCATTTT

V: TRBV30
J: TRBJ2-7
size: -
D: -
CDR3: CAWSPGGPEQYF
DNA: TGTGCCTGGAGTCCCGGGGGACCCGAGCAGTACTTC

V: TRBV6-5
J: TRBJ1-6
size: -
D: TRBD1
CDR3: CASRTDRGNSPLHF
DNA: TGTGCCAGCAGGACGGACAGGGGCAATTCACCCCTCCACTTT

V: TRBV21-1
J: TRBJ1-2
size: few
D: -
CDR3: CASDRAPGGALPHIYGYTF
DNA: TGTGCCAGCGACAGGGCTCCAGGGGGCGCTCTTCCCCACATTTATGGCTACACCTTC

V: TRBV12-3/TRBV12-4
J: TRBJ2-3
size: -
D: -
CDR3: CASSLAGDTQYF
DNA: TGTGCCAGCAGTTTGGCTGGAGATACGCAGTATTTT

V: TRBV2
J: TRBJ1-5
size: -
D: TRBD1
CDR3: CASSTGDGGQPQHF
DNA: TGTGCCAGCAGTACAGGGGACGGGGGTCAGCCCCAGCATTTT

V: TRBV12-1
J: TRBJ1-5
size: -
D: -
CDR3: CASSPNSQPQHF
DNA: TGTGCCAGCAGCCCAAACAGTCAGCCCCAGCATTTT

V: TRBV28
J: TRBJ1-4
size: -
D: -
CDR3: CASSFLQGSDEKLFF
DNA: TGTGCCAGCAGTTTTCTACAGGGCAGTGATGAAAAACTGTTTTTT

V: TRBV6-5
J: TRBJ1-6
size: -
D: TRBD1
CDR3: CASTDRGLRSPLHF
DNA: TGTGCCAGCACCGACAGGGGACTCCGGTCACCCCTCCACTTT

V: TRBV5-4
J: TRBJ1-1
size: -
D: TRBD1
CDR3: CASSSRDRDLNTEAFF
DNA: TGTGCCAGCAGCTCCCGGGACAGGGATCTGAACACTGAAGCTTTCTTT

V: TRBV6-5
J: TRBJ1-2
size: once
D: TRBD1
CDR3: CASSYSGTGLGYTF
DNA: TGTGCCAGCAGTTACTCGGGGACAGGGTTAGGCTACACCTTC